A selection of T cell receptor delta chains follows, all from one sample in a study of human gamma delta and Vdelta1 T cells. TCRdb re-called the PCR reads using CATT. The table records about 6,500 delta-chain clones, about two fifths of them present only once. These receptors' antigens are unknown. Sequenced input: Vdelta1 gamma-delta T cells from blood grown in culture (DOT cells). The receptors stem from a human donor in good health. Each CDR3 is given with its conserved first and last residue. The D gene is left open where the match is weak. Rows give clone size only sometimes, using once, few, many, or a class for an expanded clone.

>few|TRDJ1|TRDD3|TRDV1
TGTGCTCTTGCTTTCCGCGCCAGGCTACTGGGGGATACGCGGCTAAACGATAAACTCATCTTT
CALAFRARLLGDTRLNDKLIF
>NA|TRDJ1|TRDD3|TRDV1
TGTGCTCTTGGGGAACCTGGCCTACGGGGGATACGGTTTACCGATAAACTCATCTTT
CALGEPGLRGIRFTDKLIF
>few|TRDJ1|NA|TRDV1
TGTGCTCTTGGGGAACTTGCGATACTTCCTATGCTTTGGGGGATCCCTACCGATAAACTCATCTTT
CALGELAILPMLWGIPTDKLIF
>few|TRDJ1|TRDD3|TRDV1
TGTGCTCTTGGGGAACTTCCCCACGGGAGGGTACTGGGGGATGGCACCGATAAACTCATCTTT
CALGELPHGRVLGDGTDKLIF
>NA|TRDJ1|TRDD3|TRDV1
TGTGCTCTTGGGGATGGGTCGCCCTTCCTACCCATTCATACTGGGGGATACGTTAACACCGATAAACTCATCTTT
CALGDGSPFLPIHTGGYVNTDKLIF
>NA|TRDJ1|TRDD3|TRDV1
TGTGCTCTTGGGGAACTTATCCCCCCCGCCTTCCTCCCTACTGGGGGATCAAATAAACTCATCTTT
CALGELIPPAFLPTGGSNKLIF
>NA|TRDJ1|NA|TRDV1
TGTGCTCTTGGGGAACGACTGATATACACCGATAAACTCATCTTT
CALGERLIYTDKLIF
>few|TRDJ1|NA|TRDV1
TGTGCTCTTGGGGAGCCCCTAGTCAGCCGTACCAATTTGTACACCGATAAACTCATCTTT
CALGEPLVSRTNLYTDKLIF
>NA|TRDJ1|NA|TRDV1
TGTGCTCTTGGGGACCTCGACCTTCCTACATTAGTACTGGGGGATCGTACCGATAAACTCATCTTT
CALGDLDLPTLVLGDRTDKLIF
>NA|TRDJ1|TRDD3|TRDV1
TGTGCTCTTGGGGAACTTCCGTCAGACGGGGGGGATACTCAGGAACTCATCTTT
CALGELPSDGGDTQELIF
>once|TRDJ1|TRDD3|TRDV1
TGTGCTCTTGGGGAACTAGTTCCCTCCTGGGGGATTTGGTACACCGATAAACTCATCTTT
CALGELVPSWGIWYTDKLIF
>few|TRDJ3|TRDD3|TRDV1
TGTGCTCTTGGCCTGCGGGGGGACTTGGGGGATACACAAAGCTCCTGGGACACCCGACAGATGTTTTTC
CALGLRGDLGDTQSSWDTRQMFF
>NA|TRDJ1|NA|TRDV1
TGTGCTCTTGGGGAGCCCTCCTTCCTACGAAGATGGGGGATTGACGATAAACTCATCTTT
CALGEPSFLRRWGIDDKLIF
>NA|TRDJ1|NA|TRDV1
TGTGCTCTTGGGGAGTTAAAACAACCCCGATATAGGACGAGGGACCACACCGATAAACTCATCTTT
CALGELKQPRYRTRDHTDKLIF
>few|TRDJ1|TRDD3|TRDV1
TGTGCTCTTGGGGAAATAACGCTGGGGATACTGGAGGAACTCATCTTT
CALGEITLGILEELIF
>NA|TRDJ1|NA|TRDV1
TGTGCTCTTGGGGTAGTCTTCCTACCGGTACTGGGGGACACGAGTTACACCGATAAACTCATCTTT
CALGVVFLPVLGDTSYTDKLIF
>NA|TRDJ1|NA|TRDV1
TGTGCTCTTGGGGAACTCGGTAAGCCCCGGATAGGGATAACCGATAAACTCATCTTT
CALGELGKPRIGITDKLIF
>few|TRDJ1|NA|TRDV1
TGTGCTCTTGGGGACCGCGGGGGGACCCGGAATCTGTACACCGATAAACTCATCTTT
CALGDRGGTRNLYTDKLIF
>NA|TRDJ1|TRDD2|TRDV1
TGTGCTCTTGGGGAACTAGATCTTTTTGGACTAGGGCCTTCCTACACGGAAACTTGGGTTGGGGATAAACTCATCTTT
CALGELDLFGLGPSYTETWVGDKLIF
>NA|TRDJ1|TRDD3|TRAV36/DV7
TGTGCTGTCCCCCTAATACGGGCCCTGGGGGAAACCGATAAACTCATCTTT
CAVPLIRALGETDKLIF
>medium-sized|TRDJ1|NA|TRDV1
TGTGCTCTTGGGGCCACGCGCCTTCCTACAGGGGATACGCAGGAACTCATCTTT
CALGATRLPTGDTQELIF
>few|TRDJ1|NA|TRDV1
TGTGCTCTTGGGGAACAGAAGGCGACTAGACTGTTCCTTGCCCTCACCGATAAACTCATCTTT
CALGEQKATRLFLALTDKLIF
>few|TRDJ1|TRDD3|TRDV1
TGTGCTCTTGGGGAACTAGAAGGCCTGTACTGGGGGATACGCGGTAAACTCATCTTT
CALGELEGLYWGIRGKLIF
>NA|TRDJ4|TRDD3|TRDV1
TGTGCTCTTGGGGAAATATCTTCCTACGTGGATGGGGGATACGTACCCCTGATCTTT
CALGEISSYVDGGYVPLIF